This T cell receptor beta chain was observed in a study of shared clonotypes between healthy human individuals. Profiling relied on immunoSEQ multiplex PCR, and the TCRdb table lists in-frame clones only, not all of them. The sample contains 1.5 million to 2.5 million clones, about 95% of which appear only once. CD45RO-negative, CCR7-selected cells formed the naive CD8 fraction, which excluded terminally differentiated effector memory CD45RA+ cells. V lost 2 bases, J lost 0 bases, and 10 bases stayed unmatched. Germline CDR1 WNHNN, CDR2 SYGVQD (reference sequence). The CDR3 extends over 19 amino acids.

The sequence was obtained from a man aged 18 to 30 in good health. This chain joins TRBV10-1 and TRBJ2-7; TRBD2 aligns across 13 bases. Sequencing was carried out using naive CD8+ T cells sorted from blood. This CDR3 reads CASSEPRLAGGDRSYEQYF. Here the CDR3 DNA reads TGCGCCAGCAGTGAGCCGAGACTAGCGGGAGGAGATCGCTCCTACGAGCAGTACTTC.